This TCR beta chain came from a study of T cell responses to AZD1222 COVID-19 vaccine. Per the germline V gene, CDR1 is ENHRY and CDR2 is SYGVKD. CDR3 length equals 14 residues. The V gene lost 4 bases and the J gene lost 8 bases, with 12 bases spanning the gap. Overall study findings and caveats: Donors were mostly white British, more females; clonal diversity possibly underestimated.

Using immunoSEQ multiplex PCR, the repertoire was profiled, and TCRdb retains in-frame clones only, with some absent. This sample yields about 92,000 clones, of which roughly 93% are seen a single time; about a fifth belongs to the top ten. As concerns this clone: Antigen unknown.

The J gene is TRBJ1-6, the V gene TRBV10-3; D possibly corresponds to TRBD1 (5 bases). The clonotype originates from an adult in good health. The material was peripheral blood, obtained on day 0 of AZD1222 vaccination. Here the CDR3 reads CAISAPGTDSPLHF. As DNA, the CDR3 is TGTGCCATCAGTGCCCCAGGGACCGATTCACCCCTCCACTTT.